The 27 T cell receptor beta chains given below trace back to one sample, sequenced in a study of blood T cell repertoires in COVID-19. Libraries were prepared by immunoSEQ multiplex PCR; TCRdb keeps only in-frame clonotypes and omits some of them. The profile shows some 100,000 clones, about 83% of them singletons. Sequenced input: peripheral blood. These TCRs come from a man aged 70-80 years with acute or convalescent COVID-19.

CDR3 in DNA: TGTGCCACCAGCGAAGACAGGGTACTCCAGCCCCAGCATTTT. This codes for CATSEDRVLQPQHF. The chain has TRBV15 and TRBJ1-5, with 7 nucleotides matching TRBD1. Per germline, CDR1 LNHNV and CDR2 YYDKDF (reference sequence). The CDR3 contains 14 residues. The trim removed 5 bases at V and 7 bases at J, leaving 8 bases unmatched.

The genes are TRBV13 and TRBJ1-2; TRBD1 matches at 8 bases. In germline, CDR1 is PRHDT, CDR2 FYEKMQ (reference sequence). This CDR3 spans 15 amino acids. Trimming removed 6 bases from V and 5 bases from J; junction bases left unmatched: 11. CDR3 sequence: CASSQPPRGPYGYTF. The CDR3 DNA is TGTGCCAGCAGTCAACCCCCCAGGGGGCCTTATGGCTACACCTTC.

This clone has more than one count but fewer than ten. The chain combines TRBV12-3 or TRBV12-4 with TRBJ1-1, with D possibly being TRBD1 (5 bases). With 4 bases removed from V and 7 bases from J, the gap between germline ends came to 13 bases. The CDR3 spans 13 residues. The CDR3 reads CASSWGVSGEAFF. For the CDR3, the DNA is TGTGCCAGCAGTTGGGGGGTCTCGGGTGAAGCTTTCTTT.

The rearrangement uses TRBV5-8 and TRBJ1-6; TRBD1 might be the D (5 bases). The CDR3 is 13 amino acids. Germline lookup yields CDR1 SGHTS and CDR2 YDEGEE. Trimming removed 3 bases at V and 10 bases at J, with 11 bases between. CDR3 coding DNA: TGTGCCAGCAGCTCACGGGGGTGGTCACCCCTCCACTTT. This translates into CASSSRGWSPLHF.

The chain uses TRBV10-3 and TRBJ2-2; TRBD1 agrees at 8 bases. This CDR3 has 14 amino acids. After removal of 10 bases from V and 2 bases from J, the junction contained 6 bases not matched to a gene. Germline CDR1 ENHRY, CDR2 SYGVKD. CDR3 sequence: CATLGQENTGELFF. CDR3 sequence (DNA): TGTGCCACCTTGGGACAGGAAAACACCGGGGAGCTGTTTTTT.

The CDR3 DNA sequence: TGTGCCAGCAGCGAGGAGGCTGGGGCCAACGTCCTGACTTTC. Translated, it gives CASSEEAGANVLTF. J is TRBJ2-6 and V is TRBV9; D possibly corresponds to TRBD2 (5 bases). V was cut by 3 bases and J by 2 bases, with 6 bases left in between. This CDR3 comprises 14 residues. Germline CDR1 SGDLS, CDR2 YYNGEE. Looking up the rest from reference TRBV9 and TRBJ2-6 gives the full variable domain: DSGVTQTPKHLITATGQRVTLRCSPRSGDLSVYWYQQSLDQGLQFLIQYYNGEERAKGNILERFSAQQFPDLHSELNLSSLELGDSALYFCASSEEAGANVLTFGAGSRLTVL.

The V call is TRBV3-1 (or the pseudogene TRBV3-2), the J call TRBJ2-2; D is uncertain. Germline V lookup: CDR1 LGHDT, CDR2 YNNKEL (reference sequence). The length of the CDR3 is 21 residues. The V end was cut by 0 bases, the J end by 7 bases, with 30 bases between. CDR3 nucleotide sequence: TGTGCCAGCAGCCAAGATCCACCCCTTGTTTATGCAGGCTGTTGTATCGGGGAGCTGTTTTTT. Residues: CASSQDPPLVYAGCCIGELFF.

The genes are TRBV7-9 and TRBJ1-6; D is undetermined. Per germline, CDR1 SEHNR and CDR2 FQNEAQ (reference sequence). The CDR3 totals 14 residues. The V gene lost 7 bases and the J gene lost 7 bases, with 14 bases spanning the gap. The CDR3 here is CASTPVAANSPLHF. CDR3 coding DNA: TGTGCCAGCACCCCAGTGGCGGCGAATTCACCCCTCCACTTT.

The rearrangement joins TRBV23-1 to TRBJ2-7; the D gene is possibly TRBD2 (5 bases). TRBV23-1 is classed as an ORF, of uncertain function. V lost 2 bases, J lost 4 bases, and 12 bases lay in between. This CDR3 is built from 14 residues. The CDR3 reads CASSQTRGRYEQYF. CDR3 bases: TGCGCCAGCAGTCAAACCCGGGGAAGGTACGAGCAGTACTTC.

The chain is built from TRBV13 and TRBJ2-3, with D possibly matching TRBD1 (6 bases). Trimming cost V 2 bases and J 8 bases, with 23 bases left between them. The CDR3 extends over 17 amino acids. Germline lookup yields CDR1 PRHDT and CDR2 FYEKMQ (reference sequence). CDR3 nucleotides: TGTGCCAGCAGCTTAAACACAGGGTTTACACTAGAAGGTACGCAGTATTTT. This encodes CASSLNTGFTLEGTQYF.

CDR3 sequence reads: CASSPRGTDTQYF. CDR3 bases: TGTGCCAGCAGTCCCCGGGGCACAGATACGCAGTATTTT. The rearrangement joins TRBV27 to TRBJ2-3; D ambiguous. Germline V gene lookup returns CDR1 MNHEY and CDR2 SMNVEV (reference sequence). V was shortened by 5 bases and J by 1 base, with 7 bases between the two germline ends. CDR3 size: 13 residues.

The V gene is TRBV6-4, the J gene TRBJ2-1; 9 bases are shared with TRBD2. The trim removed 6 bases at V and 2 bases at J, leaving 11 bases unmatched. The CDR3 is 17 amino acids. Per the germline V gene, CDR1 is MRHNA and CDR2 is SNTAGT. The CDR3 loop is CASRTTSRLAAYNEQFF. The CDR3 nucleotides read TGTGCCAGCAGAACCACCTCTCGACTAGCGGCCTACAATGAGCAGTTCTTC.

The chain couples TRBV7-2 to TRBJ2-2; the match to TRBD2 covers 8 bases. This CDR3 region has 16 residues. Germline V gene data show CDR1 as SGHTA and CDR2 as FQGNSA. Trimming took 3 bases from V and 5 from J; bases not matched to a gene: 8. CDR3 protein: CASSFVRRGGTGELFF. CDR3 nucleotides: TGTGCCAGCAGCTTCGTTCGTCGGGGGGGAACCGGGGAGCTGTTTTTT.

The chain joins TRBV3-1 (or the pseudogene TRBV3-2) to TRBJ2-5; 7 nucleotides agree with TRBD2. The CDR3 extends over 13 amino acids. Germline lookup yields CDR1 LGHDT and CDR2 YNNKEL (reference sequence). The ends lost 4 bases at V and 5 bases at J; junction bases unmatched: 4. The CDR3 DNA is TGTGCCAGCAGCCCGGGACTACCGGAGACCCAGTACTTC. The encoded protein is CASSPGLPETQYF.

This chain uses TRBV29-1 with TRBJ1-5; TRBD1 agrees at 8 bases. The CDR3 is 12 residues long. Germline V gene data show CDR1 as SQVTM and CDR2 as ANQGSEA. Trimming cost V 6 bases and J 4 bases; bases outside gene matches: 2. Here the CDR3 reads CSVGQGNQPQHF. The CDR3 DNA is TGCAGCGTCGGACAGGGAAATCAGCCCCAGCATTTT.

Comments on this clone: The same CDR3 is also encoded by other DNA sequences in this sample. This chain uses TRBV7-9 with TRBJ2-7; TRBD1 matches 11 bases. This CDR3 spans 15 amino acids. J gave up 4 bases and V 5 bases, and 7 bases lay outside the gene matches. Germline V CDR1 and CDR2: SEHNR, FQNEAQ (reference sequence). The CDR3 sequence: CASSPGTGGPYEQYF. For the CDR3, the DNA is TGTGCCAGCAGCCCCGGGACAGGGGGTCCGTACGAGCAGTACTTC.

The gene calls are TRBV27 and TRBJ1-3; D not certain. Looked up from germline, CDR1 is MNHEY and CDR2 is SMNVEV (reference sequence). This CDR3 contains 15 residues. Trimming took off 8 bases at V and 2 bases at J, with 16 bases between the two ends. Written as DNA, the CDR3 is TGTGCCAGCCGTTCCGGAGCGGTTGCTGGAAACACCATATATTTT. Its translation: CASRSGAVAGNTIYF.

The rearrangement uses TRBV5-6 and TRBJ2-7; unclear D gene. CDR1 is SGHDT and CDR2 is YYEEEE in the germline V gene. V lost 0 bases, J lost 4 bases, and 5 bases lay in between. This CDR3 is built from 12 residues. CDR3 sequence reads: CASSLAQYEQYF. The CDR3 coding sequence is TGTGCCAGCAGCTTGGCCCAGTACGAGCAGTACTTC. Looking up the rest from reference TRBV5-6 and TRBJ2-7 gives the full variable domain: DAGVTQSPTHLIKTRGQQVTLRCSPKSGHDTVSWYQQALGQGPQFIFQYYEEEERQRGNFPDRFSGHQFPNYSSELNVNALLLGDSALYLCASSLAQYEQYFGPGTRLTVT.

This chain connects TRBV4-2 to TRBJ1-2, with D tentatively TRBD1 (6 bases). Trimming cost V 2 bases and J 2 bases, with 12 bases left between them. The CDR3 contains 15 residues. CDR1 is LGHNA, CDR2 YNFKEQ, per germline. CDR3 bases: TGTGCCAGCAGCCAACACCGACAGGCGAACTATGGCTACACCTTC. Translated: CASSQHRQANYGYTF.

The genes are TRBV4-2 and TRBJ2-1; D perhaps matches TRBD1 (6 bases). V lost 3 bases to trimming and J lost 8 bases, with 14 bases between them. The CDR3 runs to 14 residues. Germline V lookup: CDR1 LGHNA, CDR2 YNFKEQ. The CDR3, as DNA: TGTGCCAGCAGCCAGTACAGGGCCCGGGATGAGCAGTTCTTC. Translation: CASSQYRARDEQFF.

The chain uses TRBV7-3 and TRBJ2-3; D unclear. The germline CDR1 and CDR2 sequences are SGHTA and FQGTGA. V was trimmed by 6 bases and J by 1 base, leaving 8 bases between them. CDR3 length equals 13 residues. CDR3 coding DNA: TGTGCCAGCAGTCGAAGAGGCACAGATACGCAGTATTTT. It codes for CASSRRGTDTQYF. Combining the CDR3 with reference TRBV7-3 and TRBJ2-3 gives the whole variable domain GAGVSQTPSNKVTEKGKYVELRCDPISGHTALYWYRQSLGQGPEFLIYFQGTGAADDSGLPNDRFFAVRPEGSVSTLKIQRTERGDSAVYLCASSRRGTDTQYFGPGTRLTVL.

V is TRBV11-2 and J is TRBJ2-1; a weak D match, TRBD1 (5 bases). The CDR3 is 14 amino acids. The V and J ends lost 0 bases and 4 bases respectively, with 7 bases between them. Germline V gene sequence: CDR1 SGHAT, CDR2 FQNNGV. The CDR3 DNA reads as TGTGCCAGCAGCTTAGAACAGGTTTACAATGAGCAGTTCTTC. Amino acid sequence: CASSLEQVYNEQFF.

The gene calls are TRBV12-5 and TRBJ2-2; D possibly corresponds to TRBD1 (7 bases). V was pared by 3 bases and J by 3 bases, with 14 bases between. The CDR3 extends over 16 amino acids. Germline CDR1 LGHNT, CDR2 FRNRAP. CDR3 amino acids: CASGFWQGGDTGELFF. The CDR3 DNA reads TGTGCTAGTGGTTTTTGGCAGGGGGGAGACACCGGGGAGCTGTTTTTT.

The chain combines TRBV4-2 with TRBJ1-2, with 9 nucleotides matching TRBD1. Per the germline V gene, CDR1 is LGHNA and CDR2 is YNFKEQ. The CDR3 sequence is 14 residues long. Losses at the gene ends were 4 bases for V and 1 base for J; bases not matched to a gene: 1. CDR3 loop: CASSPDRGNYGYTF. CDR3 in DNA: TGTGCCAGCAGCCCGGACAGGGGTAACTATGGCTACACCTTC.

V and J are TRBV6-6 and TRBJ2-3, with D perhaps matching TRBD2 (5 bases). Trimming shortened V by 10 bases and J by 1 base, and 15 bases separated the two germline ends. This CDR3 region has 14 residues. Germline-derived CDR1 and CDR2 are MNHNY and SVGAGI (reference sequence). CDR3 nucleotide sequence: TGTGCCACCCTTACCGGGGTGGGCACAGATACGCAGTATTTT. Protein: CATLTGVGTDTQYF.

This chain connects TRBV2 to TRBJ2-7; TRBD1 might be the D (6 bases). V was pared by 6 bases and J by 4 bases, with 10 bases between. The CDR3 loop spans 12 amino acids. Germline CDR1 and CDR2: SNHLY and FYNNEI. The CDR3 loop reads CASSSGVYEQYF. CDR3 nucleotide sequence: TGTGCCAGCAGCTCAGGGGTTTACGAGCAGTACTTC.

This clone was picked up one time. This chain links TRBV10-1 with TRBJ2-7, with 13 bases that match TRBD2. Germline V gives CDR1 WNHNN, CDR2 SYGVQD (reference sequence). The ends lost 6 bases at V and 4 bases at J; junction bases unmatched: 6. The CDR3 loop spans 15 amino acids. In DNA, the CDR3 is TGCGCCAGCAGAACACTAGCGGGGGGGCGTTACGAGCAGTACTTC. Its translation: CASRTLAGGRYEQYF.